This TCR beta chain was obtained from a study of blood T cell repertoires in COVID-19. About the research overall: Spain, Italy and the United States supplied samples that represented acute and convalescent COVID-19. In each case, the material was cDNA or gDNA derived from T cells, B-cell-depleted T cells, or PBMCs.

The V end lost 3 bases, the J end lost 2 bases, and 19 bases lay between the germline ends. CDR1 and CDR2 from the germline V gene are SEHNR and FQNEAQ (reference sequence). This CDR3 has 17 amino acids. This clone was recorded once. Seattle's enrolled individuals joined amid active infection and were then monitored longitudinally. Per the original methods: Amplification from reference gene primers served as the basis for estimated nucleated cell counts. TCRdb's table, derived via immunoSEQ multiplex PCR, lists solely in-frame clones and lacks some. For V, J and clone size, that table is used; D and trimming come from the DNA. The table lists approximately 56,000 clones, roughly 87% of them singletons, with around two fifths in the top ten.

The V and J genes are TRBV7-9 and TRBJ1-2; D is unclear. The receptor was isolated from a woman between 55 and 75 years old with COVID-19, enrolled during active disease. Specimen: peripheral blood. CDR3 nucleotide sequence: TGTGCCAGCAGCTTCGCGCCCTCGTTCCCCTCAAACTATGGCTACACCTTC. As protein: CASSFAPSFPSNYGYTF.